These 26 T cell receptor beta chains were sequenced from one sample in a study of T-cell reconstitution after alpha-beta-depleted transplantation in children. Unique molecular identifiers were used in preparing the TCRbeta library. TCRdb passed the PCR reads through MiXCR, listing each CDR3 protein once. This table has fewer than 450,000 distinct CDR3 sequences, 15% to 20% appearing once. This sample comprised PBMCs, mostly from graft donor cells, obtained 360 days after TCRalphabeta/CD19-depleted stem cell transplant. The receptors derive from a male patient aged 2-9 years who had a stem cell transplant for acute lymphoblastic leukemia, so the T cells may come from the graft donor.

This clonotype was seen a handful of times. The rearrangement uses TRBV4-3 and TRBJ2-7; TRBD2 matches at 11 bases. Germline V CDR1 and CDR2: LGHNA, YSLEER. V trimming: 3 bases; J trimming: 4 bases; junction bases outside the gene matches: 8. The CDR3 covers 16 residues. The CDR3 nucleotides are TGCGCCAGCAGCCATTCTCAGACTAGCGGGATATACGAGCAGTACTTC. Translation gives CASSHSQTSGIYEQYF.

In this sample, this clonotype turned up many times. The chain recombines TRBV5-6 with TRBJ2-5, with D tentatively TRBD1 (6 bases). CDR1 SGHDT and CDR2 YYEEEE come from the germline V gene. The CDR3 spans 14 residues. Trimming pared 0 bases from V and 2 bases from J, leaving 8 bases between. The CDR3 here is CASSLADRQETQYF. CDR3 bases: TGTGCCAGCAGCTTGGCGGACAGACAAGAGACCCAGTACTTC.

This rearrangement joins TRBV6-2 or TRBV6-3 to TRBJ2-7; D is possibly TRBD1 (6 bases). With 5 bases removed from V and 2 bases from J, the gap between germline ends came to 19 bases. CDR1 MNHEY and CDR2 SVGEGT come from the germline V gene. The CDR3 is 16 amino acids. In DNA, the CDR3 is TGTGCCAGCAGTCCTTTCCCGGAGACAGGTACCTACGAGCAGTACTTC. Encoded protein: CASSPFPETGTYEQYF.

This clonotype has just a few counts. This sequence joins TRBV4-3 and TRBJ2-2; D might be TRBD1 (5 bases). The germline V and J ends were trimmed by 0 bases and 7 bases, with 12 bases remaining between them. The CDR3 is made up of 15 amino acids. Per the germline V gene, CDR1 is LGHNA and CDR2 is YSLEER. The CDR3 bases are TGCGCCAGCAGCCAAGATGGTTTCAGGGACGGGGAGCTGTTTTTT. Translated: CASSQDGFRDGELFF.

This rearrangement joins TRBV29-1 to TRBJ2-3; D gene unclear. Germline lookup yields CDR1 SQVTM and CDR2 ANQGSEA. The CDR3 spans 11 residues. V was trimmed by 7 bases and J by 4 bases, leaving 9 bases between them. The CDR3 DNA sequence: TGCAGCGCGGATGGTTCAGATACGCAGTATTTT. Protein: CSADGSDTQYF.

This clonotype has just a few counts. The gene calls are TRBV30 and TRBJ2-7; possibly TRBD2 for D (5 bases). V was shortened by 3 bases and J by 3 bases, with 15 bases between the two germline ends. Germline CDR1 GTSNPN, CDR2 SVGIG (reference sequence). The CDR3 has 14 amino acids. The CDR3 DNA reads as TGTGCCTGGAGGGCAGAGGGCGTGCGCTACGAGCAGTACTTC. This gives the protein CAWRAEGVRYEQYF.

V is TRBV5-1 and J is TRBJ2-1; 12 nucleotides agree with TRBD2. With 2 bases clipped from V and 3 bases from J, the junction kept 9 bases outside the gene matches. Germline V gene data show CDR1 as SGHRS and CDR2 as YFSETQ. The CDR3 totals 18 residues. The CDR3 DNA reads TGCGCCAGCAGCTTTGGACTAGCGGGGATTCCGTTCTACAATGAGCAGTTCTTC. It yields the protein CASSFGLAGIPFYNEQFF.

V and J are TRBV20-1 and TRBJ2-7; the match to TRBD2 covers 10 bases. This CDR3 has 19 residues. Germline trimming cut 1 base from V and 9 bases from J; bases unmatched to any gene: 24. The germline CDR1 and CDR2 sequences are DFQATT and SNEGSKA (reference sequence). CDR3 residues: CSARVRGRLAGELRMGQYF. DNA of the CDR3: TGCAGTGCTAGAGTTAGAGGGCGGCTAGCGGGAGAACTCAGGATGGGGCAGTACTTC.

This clonotype was seen a few times. The rearrangement links TRBV28 to TRBJ2-7; unclear D gene. The CDR3 extends over 13 amino acids. CDR1 MDHEN and CDR2 SYDVKM come from the germline V gene. V dropped 4 bases and J dropped 1 base, with 8 bases sitting between them. Written as DNA, the CDR3 is TGTGCCAGCAGTTACCCGTGGTCCTACGAGCAGTACTTC. It translates to CASSYPWSYEQYF.

This clonotype was picked up a small number of times. The chain employs TRBV20-1 and TRBJ2-7; a weak D match, TRBD2 (6 bases). CDR1 and CDR2 (germline): DFQATT, SNEGSKA (reference sequence). V lost 0 bases, J lost 7 bases, and 19 bases lay in between. This CDR3 spans 15 amino acids. CDR3 loop: CSARDRAGPKSEQYF. As DNA, the CDR3 is TGCAGTGCTAGAGATCGAGCGGGTCCCAAAAGTGAGCAGTACTTC.

This sequence joins TRBV4-3 and TRBJ2-1; 8 bases line up with TRBD1. Per germline, CDR1 LGHNA and CDR2 YSLEER. The CDR3 extends over 15 amino acids. V lost 1 base to trimming and J lost 8 bases; unmatched junction nucleotides: 7. The CDR3 loop reads CASSQGQGARYEQFF. CDR3 nucleotides: TGCGCCAGCAGCCAAGGGCAGGGGGCGCGATATGAGCAGTTCTTC.

V gene TRBV27 combines with J gene TRBJ2-5; no reliable D call. V was trimmed by 2 bases and J by 0 bases, leaving 7 bases between them. CDR1 and CDR2 from the germline V gene are MNHEY and SMNVEV (reference sequence). This CDR3 is built from 14 residues. This CDR3 reads CASSLIAYQETQYF. The CDR3 DNA follows: TGTGCCAGCAGTTTAATCGCGTACCAAGAGACCCAGTACTTC.

This clonotype has only a few counts. The rearrangement links TRBV7-3 to TRBJ1-2; D call uncertain. Trimming took off 6 bases at V and 8 bases at J, with 19 bases between the two ends. The CDR3 contains 14 residues. In germline, CDR1 is SGHTA, CDR2 FQGTGA. CDR3 loop: CASSPGPGMGGYTF. In DNA form, the CDR3 reads TGTGCCAGCAGTCCAGGCCCGGGGATGGGCGGCTACACCTTC.

This clonotype was seen only a few times. This chain connects TRBV12-3 or TRBV12-4 to TRBJ2-6, with D perhaps TRBD1 (5 bases). The CDR3 has 17 amino acids. Between the trimmed V and J ends, which lost 2 bases and 7 bases, there was a span of 18 bases. As DNA, the CDR3 is TGTGCCAGCAGTTTATCTTTCCCAGGGCAGGGAGCCAACGTCCTGACTTTC. Translated: CASSLSFPGQGANVLTF.

This clonotype appeared many times. The chain has TRBV7-6 and TRBJ2-7; 8 nucleotides align to TRBD1. Germline lookup yields CDR1 SGHVS and CDR2 FNYEAQ. V was clipped by 4 bases and J by 2 bases; unmatched bases: 10. CDR3 length equals 16 residues. The CDR3 protein is CASSSSLGQGTYEQYF. In DNA form, the CDR3 reads TGTGCCAGCAGCTCCTCCCTAGGACAGGGCACCTACGAGCAGTACTTC.

The chain is built from TRBV5-1 and TRBJ2-5; D not resolved. V was clipped by 0 bases and J by 5 bases, with 11 bases between them. Germline-derived CDR1 and CDR2 are SGHRS and YFSETQ. The CDR3 covers 14 residues. The CDR3 DNA sequence: TGCGCCAGCAGCTTGGCGTGGGGATCGGAGACCCAGTACTTC. Its translation is CASSLAWGSETQYF.

This clonotype showed up just a few times. The chain is built from TRBV7-9 and TRBJ1-2; the match to TRBD1 covers 8 bases. CDR1 is SEHNR, CDR2 FQNEAQ, per germline (reference sequence). V lost 5 bases and J lost 3; bases outside the gene matches: 8. CDR3 length: 15 residues. In DNA form, the CDR3 reads TGTGCCAGCAGCCCCAGACAGGGGAGGGACTATGGCTACACCTTC. Translating it yields CASSPRQGRDYGYTF.

The V gene is TRBV7-3, the J gene TRBJ2-1; 9 nucleotides line up with TRBD2. The CDR3 covers 15 residues. Unmatched junction bases numbered 4, after V lost 3 bases and J lost 4 bases. Germline-derived CDR1 and CDR2 are SGHTA and FQGTGA. CDR3 residues: CASSFGLANYNEQFF. Written as DNA, the CDR3 is TGTGCCAGCAGCTTCGGACTAGCGAATTACAATGAGCAGTTCTTC.

The chain employs TRBV20-1 and TRBJ1-2, with D maybe TRBD1 (5 bases). The CDR3 runs 13 residues. Trimming removed 3 bases from V and 2 bases from J, with 10 bases in between. The germline V gene has CDR1 DFQATT and CDR2 SNEGSKA (reference sequence). CDR3 in amino acids: CSASRDGNYGYTF. The CDR3, as DNA: TGCAGTGCTAGCCGGGACGGGAACTATGGCTACACCTTC.

This clonotype was seen only a few times. This chain joins TRBV20-1 and TRBJ2-1; 8 positions agree with TRBD1. CDR1 is DFQATT and CDR2 is SNEGSKA in the germline V gene (reference sequence). The ends lost 3 bases at V and 7 bases at J; junction bases unmatched: 14. The CDR3 consists of 16 residues. In nucleotides, the CDR3 is TGCAGTGCTAGTAGCCCCCCAGGGGGCGCAAGGAATGAGCAGTTCTTC. This encodes CSASSPPGGARNEQFF.

This clonotype has at least ten counts. The chain is built from TRBV19 and TRBJ2-7; 9 positions match TRBD1. The CDR3 covers 17 residues. Per germline, CDR1 LNHDA and CDR2 SQIVND (reference sequence). V shed 8 bases, J shed 1 base, and the junction held 15 bases outside the gene matches. The CDR3 here is CASSLRPPGQGSYEQYF. In nucleotides, the CDR3 is TGTGCCAGTTCCCTTCGCCCTCCGGGACAGGGTTCCTACGAGCAGTACTTC.

This clonotype was seen more than once but under ten times. This chain uses TRBV12-3 or TRBV12-4 with TRBJ2-7; TRBD2 matches at 7 bases. The J segment lost 2 bases and the V segment lost 4 bases, leaving 2 bases of the junction unmatched. The CDR3 length is 13 residues. In DNA form, the CDR3 reads TGTGCCAGCAGTTCGCTAGCGGCCTACGAGCAGTACTTC. Translation gives CASSSLAAYEQYF.

This chain connects TRBV20-1 to TRBJ2-3, with TRBD2 as a possible D gene (6 bases). Looked up from germline, CDR1 is DFQATT and CDR2 is SNEGSKA (reference sequence). The CDR3 extends over 13 amino acids. Trimming took 0 bases from V and 12 from J, leaving 16 bases between them. CDR3 coding DNA: TGCAGTGCTAGAGAAGGAGGGGTGAGGTTTCAGTATTTT. Translated, it gives CSAREGGVRFQYF.

A few counts support this clonotype. This chain links TRBV6-6 with TRBJ2-3; D gene unclear. CDR1 and CDR2 (germline): MNHNY, SVGAGI (reference sequence). The V end lost 8 bases, the J end lost 5 bases, and 5 bases lay between the germline ends. The CDR3 loop spans 10 amino acids. In nucleotides, the CDR3 is TGTGCCAGCGGGGTAGATACGCAGTATTTT. This encodes CASGVDTQYF.

Only a few counts were recorded for this clonotype. The chain recombines TRBV20-1 with TRBJ2-5, with 9 bases aligning to TRBD2. V gave up 4 bases and J gave up 5 bases; unmatched junction bases: 8. Germline CDR1 is DFQATT and CDR2 is SNEGSKA (reference sequence). The CDR3 is 14 amino acids. The CDR3 bases are TGCAGTGCTAAGGTAGCGGGAGTCGAGGAGACCCAGTACTTC. It specifies CSAKVAGVEETQYF.

This chain connects TRBV21-1 to TRBJ2-3; the table names TRBD1, a call not compared with the DNA. TRBV21-1 corresponds to a pseudogene. CDR3 length: 13 residues. Here the CDR3 DNA reads TGTGCCAGCAGCAAAGGGAGGGGGGGCTGCAGAGAGTTC. Translation gives CASSKGRGGCREF.